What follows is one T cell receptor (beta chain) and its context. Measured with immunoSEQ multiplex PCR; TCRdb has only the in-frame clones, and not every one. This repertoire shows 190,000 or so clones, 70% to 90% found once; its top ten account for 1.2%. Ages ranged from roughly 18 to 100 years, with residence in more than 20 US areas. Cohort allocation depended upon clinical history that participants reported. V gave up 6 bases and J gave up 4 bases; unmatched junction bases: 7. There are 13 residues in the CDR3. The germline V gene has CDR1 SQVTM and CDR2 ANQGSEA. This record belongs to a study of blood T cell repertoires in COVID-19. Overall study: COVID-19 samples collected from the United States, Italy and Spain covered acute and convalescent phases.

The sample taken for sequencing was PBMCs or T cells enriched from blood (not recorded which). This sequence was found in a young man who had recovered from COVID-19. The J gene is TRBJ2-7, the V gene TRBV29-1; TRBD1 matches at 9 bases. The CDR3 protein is CSVHTGGRYEQYF. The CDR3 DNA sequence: TGCAGCGTCCACACAGGGGGCCGGTACGAGCAGTACTTC.